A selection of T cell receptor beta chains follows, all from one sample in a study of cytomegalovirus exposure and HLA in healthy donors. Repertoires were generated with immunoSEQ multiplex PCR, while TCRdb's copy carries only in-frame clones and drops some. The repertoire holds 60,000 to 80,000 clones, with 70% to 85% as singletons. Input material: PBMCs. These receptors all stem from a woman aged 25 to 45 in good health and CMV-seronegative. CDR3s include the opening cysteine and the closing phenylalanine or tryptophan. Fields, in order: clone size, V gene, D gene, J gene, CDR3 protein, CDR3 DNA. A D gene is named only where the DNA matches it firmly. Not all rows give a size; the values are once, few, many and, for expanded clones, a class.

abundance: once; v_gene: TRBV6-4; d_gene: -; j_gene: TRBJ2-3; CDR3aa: CASSDSVVTPSTDTQYF; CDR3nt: TGTGCCAGCAGTGACTCGGTAGTCACCCCTAGCACAGATACGCAGTATTTT
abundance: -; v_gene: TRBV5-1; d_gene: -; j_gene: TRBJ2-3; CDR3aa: CASSLAGRGSSDTQYF; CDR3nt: TGCGCCAGCAGCTTGGCTGGGCGCGGGTCCTCGGATACGCAGTATTTT
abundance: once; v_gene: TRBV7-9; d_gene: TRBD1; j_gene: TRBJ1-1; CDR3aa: CASSLQGTNTEAFF; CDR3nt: TGTGCCAGCAGCCTACAGGGGACGAACACTGAAGCTTTCTTT
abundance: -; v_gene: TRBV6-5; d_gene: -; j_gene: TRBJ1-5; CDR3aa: CASSEGDSNQPQHF; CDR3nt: TGTGCCAGCTCGGAGGGAGATAGCAATCAGCCCCAGCATTTT
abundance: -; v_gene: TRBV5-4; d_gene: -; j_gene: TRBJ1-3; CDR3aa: CASSSGRSGNTIYF; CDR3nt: TGTGCCAGCAGCTCCGGTCGAAGTGGAAACACCATATATTTT
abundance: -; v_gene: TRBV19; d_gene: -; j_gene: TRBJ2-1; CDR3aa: CATSRGNEQFF; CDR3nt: TGTGCCACTTCAAGGGGTAATGAGCAGTTCTTC
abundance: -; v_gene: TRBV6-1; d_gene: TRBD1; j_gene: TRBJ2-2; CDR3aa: CASSGQGAGELFF; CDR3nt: TGTGCCAGCAGTGGACAGGGAGCCGGGGAGCTGTTTTTT
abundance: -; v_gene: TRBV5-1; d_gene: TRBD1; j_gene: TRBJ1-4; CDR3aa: CASSSGQGEEKLFF; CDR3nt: TGCGCCAGCAGCTCCGGACAGGGGGAGGAAAAACTGTTTTTT
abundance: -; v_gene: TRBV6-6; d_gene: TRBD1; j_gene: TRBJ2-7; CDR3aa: CASSWDRGPGEQYF; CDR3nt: TGTGCCAGCAGTTGGGACAGGGGGCCGGGCGAGCAGTACTTC
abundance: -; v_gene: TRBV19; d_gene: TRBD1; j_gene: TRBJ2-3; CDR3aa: CARHPRDRVIDTQYF; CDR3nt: TGTGCCAGGCACCCCCGGGACAGGGTGATAGATACGCAGTATTTT
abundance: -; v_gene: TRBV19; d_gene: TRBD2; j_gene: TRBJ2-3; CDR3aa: CASSERGGSTDTQYF; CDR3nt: TGTGCCAGTAGCGAACGCGGGGGTAGCACAGATACGCAGTATTTT
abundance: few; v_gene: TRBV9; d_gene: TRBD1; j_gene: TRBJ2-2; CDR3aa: CASRRGQGVSTGELFF; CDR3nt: TGTGCCAGCAGGAGAGGACAGGGTGTGAGCACCGGGGAGCTGTTTTTT
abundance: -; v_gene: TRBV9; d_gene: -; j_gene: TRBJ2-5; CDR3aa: CASSVAPTSQETQYF; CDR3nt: TGTGCCAGCAGCGTAGCTCCCACTTCCCAAGAGACCCAGTACTTC
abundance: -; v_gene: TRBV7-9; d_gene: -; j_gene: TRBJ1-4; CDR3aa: CSSSHFAPATNEKLFF; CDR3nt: TGTTCCAGCAGTCATTTCGCGCCTGCAACTAATGAAAAACTGTTTTTT
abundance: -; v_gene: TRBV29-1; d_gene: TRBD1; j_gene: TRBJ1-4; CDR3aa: CSVVSGQGGEKLFF; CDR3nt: TGCAGCGTTGTGTCGGGACAGGGTGGTGAAAAACTGTTTTTT
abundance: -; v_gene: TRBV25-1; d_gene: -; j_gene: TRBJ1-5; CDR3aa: CASSESPGAQPQHF; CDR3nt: TGTGCCAGCAGTGAATCCCCAGGGGCCCAGCCCCAGCATTTT
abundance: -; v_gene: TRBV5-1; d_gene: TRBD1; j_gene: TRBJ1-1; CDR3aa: CTSSEGDSLEAFF; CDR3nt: TGCACCAGCAGCGAAGGGGACAGTTTAGAAGCTTTCTTT
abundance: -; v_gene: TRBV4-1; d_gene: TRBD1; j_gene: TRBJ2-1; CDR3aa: CASSQVPGTGMSNEQFF; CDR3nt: TGCGCCAGCAGCCAAGTTCCCGGGACAGGGATGTCCAATGAGCAGTTCTTC
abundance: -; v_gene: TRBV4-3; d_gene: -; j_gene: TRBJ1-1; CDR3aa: CASSHRGDRFNTEAFF; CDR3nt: TGCGCCAGCAGCCACCGGGGAGACAGGTTTAACACTGAAGCTTTCTTT
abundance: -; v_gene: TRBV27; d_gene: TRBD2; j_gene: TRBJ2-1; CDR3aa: CASGPGGGAIEQFF; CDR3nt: TGTGCCAGCGGACCCGGCGGGGGGGCTATTGAGCAGTTCTTC
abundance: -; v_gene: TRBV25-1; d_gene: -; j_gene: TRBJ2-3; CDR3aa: CASSDRRAAVGTDTQYF; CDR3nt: TGTGCCAGCAGTGATCGCAGGGCCGCTGTCGGGACAGATACGCAGTATTTT
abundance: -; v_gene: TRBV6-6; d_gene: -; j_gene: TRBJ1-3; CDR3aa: CASSDRDSGNTIYF; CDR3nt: TGTGCCAGCAGCGACAGAGACTCTGGAAACACCATATATTTT
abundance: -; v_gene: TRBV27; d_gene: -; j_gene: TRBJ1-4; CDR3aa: CASTPNRNANEKLFF; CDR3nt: TGTGCCAGCACCCCCAACAGAAATGCCAATGAAAAACTGTTTTTT
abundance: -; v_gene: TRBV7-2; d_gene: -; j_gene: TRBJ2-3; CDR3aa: CATRAGPTDTQYF; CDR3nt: TGTGCCACCAGGGCGGGACCCACAGATACGCAGTATTTT
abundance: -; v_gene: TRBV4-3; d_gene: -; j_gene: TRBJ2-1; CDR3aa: CASSQDPPPAEQFF; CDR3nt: TGCGCCAGCAGCCAAGATCCCCCACCTGCGGAGCAGTTCTTC
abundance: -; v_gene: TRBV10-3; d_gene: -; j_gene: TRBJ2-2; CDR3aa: CAISESLEAGTNTGELFF; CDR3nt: TGTGCCATCAGTGAGTCCCTAGAGGCGGGGACGAACACCGGGGAGCTGTTTTTT
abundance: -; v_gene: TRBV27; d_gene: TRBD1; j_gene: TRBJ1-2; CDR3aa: CASSSPRSTQGAMGYTF; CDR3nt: TGTGCCAGCAGTTCTCCTCGTTCAACACAGGGGGCCATGGGCTACACCTTC
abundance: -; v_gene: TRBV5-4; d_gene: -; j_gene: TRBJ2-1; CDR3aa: CASSLRLGVNEQFF; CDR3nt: TGTGCCAGCAGCTTGAGACTAGGAGTAAATGAGCAGTTCTTC
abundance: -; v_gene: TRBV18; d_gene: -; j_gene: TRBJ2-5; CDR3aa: CASSPPGPQQETQYF; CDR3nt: TGTGCCAGCTCACCCCCAGGGCCACAACAAGAGACCCAGTACTTC
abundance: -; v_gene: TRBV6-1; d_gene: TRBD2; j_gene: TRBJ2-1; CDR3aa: CASSRLAGGNEQFF; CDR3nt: TGTGCCAGCAGTCGACTAGCGGGAGGGAATGAGCAGTTCTTC
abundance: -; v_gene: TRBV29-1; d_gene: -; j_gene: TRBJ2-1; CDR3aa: CSVCVMDNEQFF; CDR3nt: TGCAGCGTGTGCGTGATGGACAATGAGCAGTTCTTC
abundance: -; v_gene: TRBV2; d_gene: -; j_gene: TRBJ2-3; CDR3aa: CASSDSALWDTQYF; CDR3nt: TGTGCCAGCAGTGACTCAGCGTTGTGGGATACGCAGTATTTT